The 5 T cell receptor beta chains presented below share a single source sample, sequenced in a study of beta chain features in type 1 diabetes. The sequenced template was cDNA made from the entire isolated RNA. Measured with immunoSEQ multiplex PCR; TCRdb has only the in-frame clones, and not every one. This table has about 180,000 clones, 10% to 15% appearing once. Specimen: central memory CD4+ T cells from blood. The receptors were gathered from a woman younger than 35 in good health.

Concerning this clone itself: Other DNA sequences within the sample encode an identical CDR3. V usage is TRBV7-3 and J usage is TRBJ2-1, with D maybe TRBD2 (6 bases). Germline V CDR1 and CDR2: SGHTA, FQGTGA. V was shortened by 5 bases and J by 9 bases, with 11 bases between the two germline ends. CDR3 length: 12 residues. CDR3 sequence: CASSLSGGEQFF. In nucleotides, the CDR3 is TGTGCCAGCAGCCTTAGCGGAGGTGAGCAGTTCTTC.

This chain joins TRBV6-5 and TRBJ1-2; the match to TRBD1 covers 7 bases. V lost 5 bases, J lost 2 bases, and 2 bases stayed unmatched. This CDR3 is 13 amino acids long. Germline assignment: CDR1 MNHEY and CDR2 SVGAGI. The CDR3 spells CASSQQGNYGYTF. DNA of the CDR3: TGTGCCAGCAGTCAACAGGGGAACTATGGCTACACCTTC.

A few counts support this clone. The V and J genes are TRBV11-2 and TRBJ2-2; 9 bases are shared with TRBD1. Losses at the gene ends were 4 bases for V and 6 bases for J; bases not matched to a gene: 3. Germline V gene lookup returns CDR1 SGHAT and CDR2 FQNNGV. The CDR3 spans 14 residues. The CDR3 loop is CASSSQGAAGELFF. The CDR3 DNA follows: TGTGCCAGCAGCTCACAGGGGGCGGCCGGGGAGCTGTTTTTT.

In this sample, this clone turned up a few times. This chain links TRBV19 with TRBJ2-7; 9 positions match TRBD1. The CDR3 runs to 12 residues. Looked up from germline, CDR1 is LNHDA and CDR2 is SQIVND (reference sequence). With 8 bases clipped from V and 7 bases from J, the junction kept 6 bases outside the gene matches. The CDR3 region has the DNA TGTGCCAGTTCGACAGGGGGTTGGGAGCAGTACTTC. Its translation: CASSTGGWEQYF.

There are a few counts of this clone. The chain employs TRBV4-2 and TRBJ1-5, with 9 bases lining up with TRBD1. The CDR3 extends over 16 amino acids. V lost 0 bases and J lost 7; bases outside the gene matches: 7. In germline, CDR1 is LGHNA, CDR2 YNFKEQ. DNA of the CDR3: TGTGCCAGCAGCCAAGAGGGACAGGGAGGCGGACAGCCCCAGCATTTT. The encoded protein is CASSQEGQGGGQPQHF.